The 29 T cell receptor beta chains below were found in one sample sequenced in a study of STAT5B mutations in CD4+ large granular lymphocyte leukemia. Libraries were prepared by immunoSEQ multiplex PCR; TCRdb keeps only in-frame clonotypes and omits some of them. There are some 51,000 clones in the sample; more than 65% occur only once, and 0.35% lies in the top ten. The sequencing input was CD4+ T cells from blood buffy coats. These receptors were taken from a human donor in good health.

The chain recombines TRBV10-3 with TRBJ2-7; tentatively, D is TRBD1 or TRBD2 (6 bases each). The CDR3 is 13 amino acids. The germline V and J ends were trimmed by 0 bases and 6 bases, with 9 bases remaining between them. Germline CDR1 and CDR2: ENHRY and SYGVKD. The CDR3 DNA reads TGTGCCATCAGTGAGTCGCCGGGGGCCGAGCAGTACTTC. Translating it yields CAISESPGAEQYF.

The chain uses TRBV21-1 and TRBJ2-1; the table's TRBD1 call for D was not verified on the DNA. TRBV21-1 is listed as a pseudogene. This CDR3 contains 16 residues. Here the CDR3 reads CASNEQGHEEYNEQFF. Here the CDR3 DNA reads TGTGCCAGCAACGAACAGGGCCACGAAGAATACAATGAGCAGTTCTTC.

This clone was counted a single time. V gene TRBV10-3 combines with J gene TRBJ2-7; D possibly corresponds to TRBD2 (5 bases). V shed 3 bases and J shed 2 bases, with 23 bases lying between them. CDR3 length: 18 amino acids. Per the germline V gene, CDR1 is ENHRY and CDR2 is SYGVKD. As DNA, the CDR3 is TGTGCCATCAGTGAAACGGACTCCTTCACTCCCGAAACCTACGAGCAGTACTTC. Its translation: CAISETDSFTPETYEQYF.

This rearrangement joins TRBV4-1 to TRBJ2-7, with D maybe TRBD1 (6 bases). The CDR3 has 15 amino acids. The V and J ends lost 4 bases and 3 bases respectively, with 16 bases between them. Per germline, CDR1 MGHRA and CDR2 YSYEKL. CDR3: CASSPGVLLIYEQYF. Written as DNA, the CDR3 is TGCGCCAGCAGCCCAGGGGTCCTATTAATCTACGAGCAGTACTTC.

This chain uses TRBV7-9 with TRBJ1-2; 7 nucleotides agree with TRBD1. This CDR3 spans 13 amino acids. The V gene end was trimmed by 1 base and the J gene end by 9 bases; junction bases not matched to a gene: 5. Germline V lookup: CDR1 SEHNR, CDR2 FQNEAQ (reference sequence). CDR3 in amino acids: CASSLESGGRYTF. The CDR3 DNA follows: TGTGCCAGCAGCTTAGAGTCAGGGGGACGCTACACCTTC.

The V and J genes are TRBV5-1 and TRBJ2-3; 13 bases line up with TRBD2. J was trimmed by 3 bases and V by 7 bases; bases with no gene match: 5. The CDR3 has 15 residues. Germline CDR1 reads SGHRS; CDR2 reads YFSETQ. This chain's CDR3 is CASEGTSGTTDTQYF. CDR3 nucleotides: TGCGCCAGCGAAGGGACTAGCGGGACGACAGATACGCAGTATTTT.

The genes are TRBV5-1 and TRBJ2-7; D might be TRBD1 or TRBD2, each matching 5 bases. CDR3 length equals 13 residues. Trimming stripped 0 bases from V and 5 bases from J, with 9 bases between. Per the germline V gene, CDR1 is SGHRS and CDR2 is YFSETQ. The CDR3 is CASSLGGFNEQYF. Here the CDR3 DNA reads TGCGCCAGCAGCTTGGGGGGGTTCAACGAGCAGTACTTC.

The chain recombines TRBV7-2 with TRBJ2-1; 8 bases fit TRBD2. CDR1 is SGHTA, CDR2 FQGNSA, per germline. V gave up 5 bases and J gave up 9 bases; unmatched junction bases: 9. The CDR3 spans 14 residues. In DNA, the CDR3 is TGTGCCAGCAGCCCGCTGCGGGGGGAGGTTGAGCAGTTCTTC. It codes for CASSPLRGEVEQFF.

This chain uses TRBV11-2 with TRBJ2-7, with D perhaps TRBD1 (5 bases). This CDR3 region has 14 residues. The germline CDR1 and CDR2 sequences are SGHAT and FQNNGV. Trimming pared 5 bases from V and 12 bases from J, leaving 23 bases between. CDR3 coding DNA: TGTGCCAGCAGCCCAGTCAGGGCCCGGCTTGATAGGTACTTC. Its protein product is CASSPVRARLDRYF.

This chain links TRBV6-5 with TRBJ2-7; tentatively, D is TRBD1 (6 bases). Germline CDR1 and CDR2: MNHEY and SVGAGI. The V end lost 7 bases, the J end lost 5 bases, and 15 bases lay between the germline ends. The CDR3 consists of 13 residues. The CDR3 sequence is CASIRAGAHEQYF. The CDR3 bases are TGTGCCAGCATCAGGGCAGGGGCCCACGAGCAGTACTTC.

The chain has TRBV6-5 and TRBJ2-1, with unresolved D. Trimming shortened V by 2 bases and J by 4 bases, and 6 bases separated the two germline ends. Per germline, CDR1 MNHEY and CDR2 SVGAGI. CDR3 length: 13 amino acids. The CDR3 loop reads CASSYDTYNEQFF. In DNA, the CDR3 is TGTGCCAGCAGTTACGACACGTACAATGAGCAGTTCTTC.

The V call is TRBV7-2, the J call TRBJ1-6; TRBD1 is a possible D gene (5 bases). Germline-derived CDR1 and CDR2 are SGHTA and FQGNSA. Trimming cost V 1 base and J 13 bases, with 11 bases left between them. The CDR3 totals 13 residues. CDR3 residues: CASSLELRGPLHF. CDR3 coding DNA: TGTGCCAGCAGCTTAGAGTTGAGGGGTCCCCTCCACTTT.

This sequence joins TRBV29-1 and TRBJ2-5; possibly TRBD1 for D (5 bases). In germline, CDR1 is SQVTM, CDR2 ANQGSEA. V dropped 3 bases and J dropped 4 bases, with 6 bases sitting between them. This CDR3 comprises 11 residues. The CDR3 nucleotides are TGCAGCGTTGACAGGGCAGAGACCCAGTACTTC. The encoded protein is CSVDRAETQYF.

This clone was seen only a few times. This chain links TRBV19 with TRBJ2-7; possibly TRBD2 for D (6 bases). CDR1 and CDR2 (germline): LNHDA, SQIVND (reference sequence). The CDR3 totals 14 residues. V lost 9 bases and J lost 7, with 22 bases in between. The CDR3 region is CASRDGGHMGEQYF. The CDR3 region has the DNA TGTGCCAGCCGGGACGGAGGGCATATGGGGGAGCAGTACTTC.

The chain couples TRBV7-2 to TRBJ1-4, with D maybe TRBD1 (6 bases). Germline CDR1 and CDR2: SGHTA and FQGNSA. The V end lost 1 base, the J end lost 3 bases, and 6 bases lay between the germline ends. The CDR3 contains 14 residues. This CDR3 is CASSLGTANEKLFF. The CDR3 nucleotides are TGTGCCAGCAGCTTAGGGACAGCTAATGAAAAACTGTTTTTT.

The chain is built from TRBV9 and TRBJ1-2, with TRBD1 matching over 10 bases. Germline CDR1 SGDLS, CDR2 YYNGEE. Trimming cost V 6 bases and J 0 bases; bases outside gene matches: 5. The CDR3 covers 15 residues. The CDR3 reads CASTRDRGANYGYTF. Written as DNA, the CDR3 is TGTGCCAGCACCCGGGACAGGGGAGCTAACTATGGCTACACCTTC.

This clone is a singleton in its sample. The CDR3 DNA is TGTGCCAGTAGTTCACAGGGGGCGGATACGCAGTATTTT. Encoded protein: CASSSQGADTQYF. V usage is TRBV19 and J usage is TRBJ2-3; 9 positions agree with TRBD1. Germline values: CDR1 LNHDA, CDR2 SQIVND (reference sequence). V trimming: 5 bases; J trimming: 6 bases; junction bases outside the gene matches: 3. The CDR3 sequence is 13 residues long.

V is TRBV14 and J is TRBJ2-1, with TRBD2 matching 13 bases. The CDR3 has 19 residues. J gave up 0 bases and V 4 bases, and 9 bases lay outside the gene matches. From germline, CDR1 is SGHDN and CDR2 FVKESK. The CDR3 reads CASSPGLAGRPISYNEQFF. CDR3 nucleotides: TGTGCCAGCAGCCCGGGACTAGCGGGACGACCGATCTCCTACAATGAGCAGTTCTTC.

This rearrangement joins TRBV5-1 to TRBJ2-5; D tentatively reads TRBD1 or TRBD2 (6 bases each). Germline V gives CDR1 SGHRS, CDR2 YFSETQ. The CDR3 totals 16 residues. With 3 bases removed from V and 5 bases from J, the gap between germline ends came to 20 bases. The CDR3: CASSSRGRRGGETQYF. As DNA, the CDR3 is TGCGCCAGCAGCTCCCGCGGGCGGCGAGGGGGGGAGACCCAGTACTTC. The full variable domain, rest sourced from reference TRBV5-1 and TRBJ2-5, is KAGVTQTPRYLIKTRGQQVTLSCSPISGHRSVSWYQQTPGQGLQFLFEYFSETQRNKGNFPGRFSGRQFSNSRSEMNVSTLELGDSALYLCASSSRGRRGGETQYFGPGTRLLVL.

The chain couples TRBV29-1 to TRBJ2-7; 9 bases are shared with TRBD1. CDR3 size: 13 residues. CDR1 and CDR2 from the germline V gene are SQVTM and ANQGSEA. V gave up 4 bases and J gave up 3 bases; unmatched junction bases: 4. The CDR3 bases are TGCAGCGTTGTGGGACAGGGCCTCTACGAGCAGTACTTC. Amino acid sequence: CSVVGQGLYEQYF.

The CDR3 coding sequence is TGTGCCAGCAGACCCCTGGAAGGGACAGGACAAGAGACCCAGTACTTC. Its translation is CASRPLEGTGQETQYF. The gene calls are TRBV5-4 and TRBJ2-5; 8 bases are a match to TRBD1. The V gene's germline CDR1 is SGHNT and CDR2 YYREEE (reference sequence). Unmatched junction bases numbered 11, after V lost 5 bases and J lost 2 bases. The CDR3 has 16 amino acids.

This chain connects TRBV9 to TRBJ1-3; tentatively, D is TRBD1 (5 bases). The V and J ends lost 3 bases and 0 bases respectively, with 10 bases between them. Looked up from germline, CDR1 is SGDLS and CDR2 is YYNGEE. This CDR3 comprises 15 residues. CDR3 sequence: CASSGQWLSGNTIYF. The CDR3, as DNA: TGTGCCAGCAGCGGACAGTGGCTCTCTGGAAACACCATATATTTT.

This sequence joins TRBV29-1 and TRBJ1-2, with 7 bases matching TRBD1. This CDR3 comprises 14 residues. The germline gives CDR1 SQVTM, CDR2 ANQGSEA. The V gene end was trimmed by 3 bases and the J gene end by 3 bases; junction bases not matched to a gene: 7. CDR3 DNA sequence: TGCAGCGTTGATAAGGGGGCCATACACTATGGCTACACCTTC. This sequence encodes CSVDKGAIHYGYTF. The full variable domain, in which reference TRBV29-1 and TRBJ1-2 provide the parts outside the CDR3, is SAVISQKPSRDICQRGTSLTIQCQVDSQVTMMFWYRQQPGQSLTLIATANQGSEATYESGFVIDKFPISRPNLTFSTLTVSNMSPEDSSIYLCSVDKGAIHYGYTFGSGTRLTVV.

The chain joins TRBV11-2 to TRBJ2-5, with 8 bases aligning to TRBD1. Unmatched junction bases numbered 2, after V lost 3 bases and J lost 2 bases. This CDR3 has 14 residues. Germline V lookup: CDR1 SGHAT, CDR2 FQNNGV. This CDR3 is CASSFRTGQETQYF. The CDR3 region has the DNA TGTGCCAGCAGCTTCCGGACAGGGCAAGAGACCCAGTACTTC.

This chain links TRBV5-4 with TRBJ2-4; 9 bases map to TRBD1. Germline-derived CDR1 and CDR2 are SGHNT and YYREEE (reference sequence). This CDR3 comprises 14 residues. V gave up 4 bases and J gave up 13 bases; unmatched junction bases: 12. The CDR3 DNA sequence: TGTGCCAGCAGCGAGTGGGACAGGGCCACCTTACAGTACTTC. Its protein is CASSEWDRATLQYF.

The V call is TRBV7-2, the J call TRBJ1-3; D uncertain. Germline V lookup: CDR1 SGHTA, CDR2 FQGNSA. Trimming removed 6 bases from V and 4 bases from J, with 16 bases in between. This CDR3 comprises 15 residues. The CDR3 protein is CASRKWGERGNTIYF. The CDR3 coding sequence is TGTGCCAGCAGAAAGTGGGGAGAGCGAGGAAACACCATATATTTT. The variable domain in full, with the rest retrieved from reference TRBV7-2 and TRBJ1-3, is GAGVSQSPSNKVTEKGKDVELRCDPISGHTALYWYRQSLGQGLEFLIYFQGNSAPDKSGLPSDRFSAERTGGSVSTLTIQRTQQEDSAVYLCASRKWGERGNTIYFGEGSWLTVV.

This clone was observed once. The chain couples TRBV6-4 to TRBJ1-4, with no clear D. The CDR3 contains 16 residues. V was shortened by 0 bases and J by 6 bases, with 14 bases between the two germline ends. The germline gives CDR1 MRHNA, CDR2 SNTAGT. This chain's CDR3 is CASSDSWSGQDEKLFF. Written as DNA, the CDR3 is TGTGCCAGCAGTGACTCGTGGAGTGGGCAGGATGAAAAACTGTTTTTT.

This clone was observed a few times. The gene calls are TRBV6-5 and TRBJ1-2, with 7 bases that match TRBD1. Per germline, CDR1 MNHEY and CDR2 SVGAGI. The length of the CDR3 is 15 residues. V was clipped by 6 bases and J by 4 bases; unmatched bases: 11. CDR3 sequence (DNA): TGTGCCAGCAGAGATACCGGGACAGTGGCCTATGGCTACACCTTC. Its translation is CASRDTGTVAYGYTF.

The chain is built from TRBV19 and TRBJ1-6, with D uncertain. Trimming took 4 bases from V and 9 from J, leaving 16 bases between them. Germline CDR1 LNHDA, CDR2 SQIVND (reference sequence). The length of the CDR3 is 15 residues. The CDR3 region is CASSSNPGAGSPLHF. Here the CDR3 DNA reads TGTGCCAGTAGTAGCAATCCGGGAGCAGGTTCACCCCTCCACTTT.